Following are 31 T cell receptor beta chains from one sample sequenced in a study of blood T cell repertoires in COVID-19 (dated by TCRdb to about 2020). Library preparation was by the immunoSEQ multiplex PCR assay. TCRdb took over this immuneACCESS table, retaining in-frame rearrangements with V and J assigned. Such tables are incomplete; in checked studies, under half of the missing clones stem from an unresolved V gene, and the remainder is unexplained. This sample is represented by about 150,000 clones; over 80% of them were singletons. Nearly 3% of the sample goes to the ten largest clones. Sequenced: peripheral blood. These receptors originate from a woman between 35 and 50 years old with active or convalescent COVID-19.

The chain employs TRBV28 and TRBJ1-2; 7 nucleotides align to TRBD1. This CDR3 has 18 amino acids. V was clipped by 0 bases and J by 7 bases; unmatched bases: 17. CDR1 and CDR2 from the germline V gene are MDHEN and SYDVKM. DNA of the CDR3: TGTGCCAGCAGTTTATGGGGGCTCCGGGACAGAACCCTTCGTGGCTACACCTTC. Translated: CASSLWGLRDRTLRGYTF.

This chain connects TRBV25-1 to TRBJ2-3; 10 nucleotides align to TRBD1. With V trimmed by 3 bases and J by 9 bases, 9 bases remained unmatched. The CDR3 runs to 15 residues. CDR1 MGHDK and CDR2 SYGVNS come from the germline V gene. For the CDR3, the DNA is TGTGCCAGCAGTGATTCCGGGACAGGGGAGGACACGCAGTATTTT. This sequence encodes CASSDSGTGEDTQYF.

This chain joins TRBV12-3 or TRBV12-4 and TRBJ1-1; D perhaps matches TRBD1 (5 bases). This CDR3 comprises 13 residues. Trimming shortened V by 0 bases and J by 7 bases, and 9 bases separated the two germline ends. This CDR3 reads CASSLAPGVEAFF. The CDR3 DNA sequence: TGTGCCAGCAGTTTAGCGCCGGGGGTTGAAGCTTTCTTT.

J is TRBJ1-2 and V is TRBV5-1; TRBD1 might be the D (5 bases). Germline V lookup: CDR1 SGHRS, CDR2 YFSETQ. With 0 bases removed from V and 0 bases from J, the gap between germline ends came to 9 bases. The CDR3 spans 15 residues. CDR3 bases: TGCGCCAGCAGCTTGGTACAGGCGACTAACTATGGCTACACCTTC. The encoded protein is CASSLVQATNYGYTF.

The chain joins TRBV5-1 to TRBJ1-2; D gene ambiguous. The V end was cut by 7 bases, the J end by 2 bases, with 18 bases between. Per the germline V gene, CDR1 is SGHRS and CDR2 is YFSETQ. CDR3 length: 15 amino acids. CDR3 nucleotides: TGCGCCAGCTTTCCCGAAGGGAGGAGAAACTATGGCTACACCTTC. Translation gives CASFPEGRRNYGYTF.

V usage is TRBV28 and J usage is TRBJ2-2; no reliable D call. The germline V gene has CDR1 MDHEN and CDR2 SYDVKM. The CDR3 loop spans 15 amino acids. Trimming pared 10 bases from V and 4 bases from J, leaving 19 bases between. The CDR3 spells CATTPVGRFTGELFF. In nucleotides, the CDR3 is TGTGCCACCACTCCCGTGGGCCGATTCACCGGGGAGCTGTTTTTT.

This clone was found once. The chain is built from TRBV28 and TRBJ2-7, with no clear D. Germline loops: CDR1 MDHEN, CDR2 SYDVKM. Trimming stripped 1 base from V and 2 bases from J, with 3 bases between. There are 12 residues in the CDR3. The DNA of the CDR3 is TGTGCCAGCAGTTTATTCACCTACGAGCAGTACTTC. Residues: CASSLFTYEQYF.

In its sample, this clone was seen once. The rearrangement links TRBV6-6 to TRBJ2-1, with TRBD1 matching over 9 bases. With V trimmed by 11 bases and J by 4 bases, 6 bases remained unmatched. The CDR3 length is 13 residues. Germline CDR1 and CDR2: MNHNY and SVGAGI (reference sequence). CDR3: CAARTGEYNEQFF. For the CDR3, the DNA is TGTGCCGCGAGGACAGGGGAATACAATGAGCAGTTCTTC.

The V gene is TRBV28, the J gene TRBJ2-5, with TRBD2 matching 12 bases. The J segment lost 8 bases and the V segment lost 6 bases, leaving 16 bases of the junction unmatched. Per germline, CDR1 MDHEN and CDR2 SYDVKM. This CDR3 has 17 amino acids. CDR3 DNA: TGTGCCAGCAGCAGGACGGGACTAGCGGGTAATAAGAGAACCCAGTACTTC. Translated, it gives CASSRTGLAGNKRTQYF.

The chain uses TRBV7-2 and TRBJ1-2, with TRBD1 identical over 12 bases. This CDR3 is 14 amino acids long. V shed 5 bases, J shed 8 bases, and the junction held 6 bases outside the gene matches. CDR1 SGHTA and CDR2 FQGNSA come from the germline V gene. The CDR3 DNA follows: TGTGCCAGCAGCCCCGGGACAGGGGGCGGCGGCTACACCTTC. It is translated as CASSPGTGGGGYTF.

The chain combines TRBV28 with TRBJ2-2; the match to TRBD2 covers 13 bases. CDR3 length equals 16 residues. From germline, CDR1 is MDHEN and CDR2 SYDVKM. V lost 5 bases, J lost 5 bases, and 5 bases stayed unmatched. The CDR3: CASSPGGLAGTGELFF. Here the CDR3 DNA reads TGTGCCAGCAGTCCTGGGGGACTAGCGGGAACCGGGGAGCTGTTTTTT.

This rearrangement joins TRBV7-9 to TRBJ1-4, with TRBD1 identical over 7 bases. The germline CDR1 and CDR2 sequences are SEHNR and FQNEAQ (reference sequence). The CDR3 loop spans 16 amino acids. Unmatched junction bases numbered 18, after V lost 5 bases and J lost 12 bases. The CDR3 DNA is TGTGCCAGCAGCCGACTAACAGGGGTTAACGCTCCCCAACTGTTTTTT. Its protein is CASSRLTGVNAPQLFF.

The chain carries TRBV3-1 (or the pseudogene TRBV3-2) and TRBJ1-4; 10 bases are shared with TRBD1. From germline, CDR1 is LGHDT and CDR2 YNNKEL (reference sequence). This CDR3 is 14 amino acids long. The V and J ends lost 4 bases and 8 bases, in that order; junction bases with no gene match: 4. As DNA, the CDR3 is TGTGCCAGCAGCCCGGGACAGGGGAGGGAAAAACTGTTTTTT. This sequence encodes CASSPGQGREKLFF.

This clone is a singleton in its sample. CDR3 sequence (DNA): TGTGCCAGCAGTAGCCGACAGTTAGCTAACTATGGCTACACCTTC. Translated, it gives CASSSRQLANYGYTF. The V call is TRBV27, the J call TRBJ1-2; possible D gene TRBD1, 5 bases. V was pared by 5 bases and J by 0 bases, with 13 bases between. Looked up from germline, CDR1 is MNHEY and CDR2 is SMNVEV (reference sequence). The CDR3 contains 15 residues.

This clone is a singleton in its sample. This chain joins TRBV7-9 and TRBJ1-1, with D perhaps matching TRBD1 (5 bases). CDR1 SEHNR and CDR2 FQNEAQ come from the germline V gene (reference sequence). Trimming pared 6 bases from V and 2 bases from J, leaving 10 bases between. This CDR3 region has 13 residues. CDR3 protein: CASRFQGNTEAFF. Here the CDR3 DNA reads TGTGCCAGCAGATTTCAGGGAAACACTGAAGCTTTCTTT. Variable domain in full (rest from reference TRBV7-9 and TRBJ1-1): DTGVSQNPRHKITKRGQNVTFRCDPISEHNRLYWYRQTLGQGPEFLTYFQNEAQLEKSRLLSDRFSAERPKGSFSTLEIQRTEQGDSAMYLCASRFQGNTEAFFGQGTRLTVV.

The CDR3 DNA is TGCGCCAGCAGTTTACCGGGACAGGGGTACGAGCAGTACTTC. Translated: CASSLPGQGYEQYF. This rearrangement joins TRBV5-1 to TRBJ2-7; 10 bases fit TRBD1. Germline CDR1 is SGHRS and CDR2 is YFSETQ. J was trimmed by 4 bases and V by 5 bases; bases with no gene match: 6. The CDR3 spans 14 residues.

V usage is TRBV7-9 and J usage is TRBJ2-7; TRBD2 might be the D (7 bases). Trimming stripped 5 bases from V and 3 bases from J, with 20 bases between. Germline CDR1 SEHNR, CDR2 FQNEAQ (reference sequence). CDR3 length: 16 amino acids. The CDR3 protein is CASSPTGGQGGYEQYF. The CDR3 DNA follows: TGTGCCAGCAGCCCCACCGGGGGGCAGGGAGGCTACGAGCAGTACTTC.

This clone was found a few times. The genes are TRBV28 and TRBJ1-5; unclear D gene. Trimming took off 6 bases at V and 6 bases at J, with 15 bases between the two ends. This CDR3 has 14 residues. CDR1 and CDR2 (germline): MDHEN, SYDVKM. The CDR3 DNA reads TGTGCCAGCAGCTCACCTTTCGCGGGTCAGCCCCAGCATTTT. Amino acid sequence: CASSSPFAGQPQHF. The whole variable domain, remainder taken from reference TRBV28 and TRBJ1-5, is DVKVTQSSRYLVKRTGEKVFLECVQDMDHENMFWYRQDPGLGLRLIYFSYDVKMKEKGDIPEGYSVSREKKERFSLILESASTNQTSMYLCASSSPFAGQPQHFGDGTRLSIL.

The V gene is TRBV5-1, the J gene TRBJ1-2; D unresolved. V lost 2 bases and J 4 bases, leaving 9 bases between the germline ends. The CDR3 runs to 13 residues. Germline V gene lookup returns CDR1 SGHRS and CDR2 YFSETQ. The DNA of the CDR3 is TGCGCCAGCAGCTTTGAGGCATTCTATGGCTACACCTTC. It codes for CASSFEAFYGYTF.

This chain links TRBV4-1 with TRBJ1-4; 8 bases are shared with TRBD1. The germline V gene encodes CDR1 MGHRA and CDR2 YSYEKL. This CDR3 region has 17 residues. The trim removed 3 bases at V and 0 bases at J, leaving 6 bases unmatched. This CDR3 is CASSHGRGPATNEKLFF. The CDR3 nucleotides are TGCGCCAGCAGCCACGGCAGGGGGCCTGCAACTAATGAAAAACTGTTTTTT.

The CDR3 bases are TGTGCCAGCAGCGTAGACGGGACAGCCTACGAGCAGTACTTC. Encoded protein: CASSVDGTAYEQYF. The chain recombines TRBV9 with TRBJ2-7, with TRBD1 matching 7 bases. With V trimmed by 0 bases and J by 2 bases, 2 bases remained unmatched. CDR1 is SGDLS, CDR2 YYNGEE, per germline. This CDR3 region has 14 residues. Full variable domain (missing parts from reference TRBV9 and TRBJ2-7): DSGVTQTPKHLITATGQRVTLRCSPRSGDLSVYWYQQSLDQGLQFLIQYYNGEERAKGNILERFSAQQFPDLHSELNLSSLELGDSALYFCASSVDGTAYEQYFGPGTRLTVT.

This clone was seen more than once but under ten times. The V and J genes are TRBV4-1 and TRBJ1-2; D unresolved. The germline V and J ends were trimmed by 5 bases and 2 bases, with 15 bases remaining between them. This CDR3 comprises 15 residues. Germline V lookup: CDR1 MGHRA, CDR2 YSYEKL. CDR3 region: CASSSSVGVNYGYTF. The CDR3 DNA reads TGCGCCAGCAGCTCTTCTGTCGGGGTAAACTATGGCTACACCTTC.

This clone was found a few times. V and J are TRBV7-9 and TRBJ1-5; TRBD1 matches 9 bases. V lost 6 bases and J lost 6; bases outside the gene matches: 12. The V gene's germline CDR1 is SEHNR and CDR2 FQNEAQ (reference sequence). This CDR3 spans 16 amino acids. CDR3 nucleotides: TGTGCCAGCAGTTTCGGCCGGGACAGGGTAGGTCAGCCCCAGCATTTT. This encodes CASSFGRDRVGQPQHF.

V gene TRBV10-3 combines with J gene TRBJ1-5, with D tentatively TRBD1 (6 bases). Trimming stripped 6 bases from V and 3 bases from J, with 12 bases between. This CDR3 has 14 residues. Germline V lookup: CDR1 ENHRY, CDR2 SYGVKD. The CDR3 coding sequence is TGTGCCATCAGGGACAGCCGGTCCAATCAGCCCCAGCATTTT. This encodes CAIRDSRSNQPQHF.

The chain joins TRBV5-6 to TRBJ2-7; D unresolved. Deletions cut 0 bases from V and 1 base from J, with 11 bases between. The CDR3 has 15 residues. CDR1 is SGHDT, CDR2 YYEEEE, per germline. CDR3 nucleotide sequence: TGTGCCAGCAGCTTGGGGTCTGCAGTATCCTACGAGCAGTACTTC. Protein product: CASSLGSAVSYEQYF.

This rearrangement joins TRBV6-2 or TRBV6-3 to TRBJ1-1, with TRBD1 matching 10 bases. This CDR3 has 16 residues. Germline V gene lookup returns CDR1 MNHEY and CDR2 SVGEGT. V trimming: 2 bases; J trimming: 0 bases; junction bases outside the gene matches: 3. The CDR3 protein is CASSYETGGLNTEAFF. DNA of the CDR3: TGTGCCAGCAGTTACGAGACAGGGGGCCTGAACACTGAAGCTTTCTTT.

The CDR3 DNA reads as TGCGCCAGCAGCCAAGGGGTATTTAAACTAGCGGGAGTTGACAATGAGCAGTTCTTC. Protein sequence: CASSQGVFKLAGVDNEQFF. The chain combines TRBV4-3 with TRBJ2-1, with 11 bases lining up with TRBD2. In germline, CDR1 is LGHNA, CDR2 YSLEER. The CDR3 spans 19 residues. V dropped 1 base and J dropped 5; count of bases not matched to a gene: 13.

The gene calls are TRBV28 and TRBJ1-1, with D perhaps matching TRBD1 (5 bases). V lost 1 base, J lost 7 bases, and 34 bases lay in between. There are 21 residues in the CDR3. Germline V gives CDR1 MDHEN, CDR2 SYDVKM. The CDR3 DNA reads as TGTGCCAGCAGTTTATCCCCCCTCGACGTCATCTCCAAGGGTCAGGGCCATGAAGCTTTCTTT. This translates into CASSLSPLDVISKGQGHEAFF.

The rearrangement joins TRBV10-1 to TRBJ2-1; TRBD1 matches 7 bases. This CDR3 contains 15 residues. V gave up 2 bases and J gave up 5 bases; unmatched junction bases: 6. Germline CDR1 reads WNHNN; CDR2 reads SYGVQD (reference sequence). DNA for the CDR3: TGCGCCAGCAGTGAGACGGACAGGCCGAACAATGAGCAGTTCTTC. Its translation is CASSETDRPNNEQFF.

V usage is TRBV10-1 and J usage is TRBJ1-2; 8 bases match TRBD1. Trimming at V came to 5 bases and at J to 4 bases, leaving 6 bases not matched to a gene. The germline V gene encodes CDR1 WNHNN and CDR2 SYGVQD (reference sequence). The CDR3 runs to 14 residues. CDR3 region: CASSTGQGVYGYTF. As DNA, the CDR3 is TGCGCCAGCAGTACAGGACAGGGCGTCTATGGCTACACCTTC.

This sequence joins TRBV27 and TRBJ2-5, with 10 bases fitting TRBD2. V shed 3 bases and J 5 bases; nucleotides not matched to a gene: 6. CDR1 and CDR2 (germline): MNHEY, SMNVEV (reference sequence). The CDR3 contains 15 residues. CDR3 sequence: CASSFLAGALETQYF. For the CDR3, the DNA is TGTGCCAGCAGTTTTCTAGCGGGAGCATTGGAGACCCAGTACTTC.